These 5 T cell receptor beta chains came from one sample sequenced in a study of human T cells and chemical hapten exposure. Someone pulled total RNA out of unfractionated whole blood. Individual cDNA molecules received unique molecular identifiers in the library. TCRdb reprocessed the reads via MiXCR and lists one record per CDR3 protein. In the table there are fewer than 150,000 distinct CDR3 sequences, more than 8.5% of which are singletons. The sequenced sample was whole blood. Receptors originate from a human donor in good health. Some clones in this sample may be carry-over from other donors' samples.

This chain uses TRBV2 with TRBJ1-1; D is undetermined. Trimming removed 6 bases at V and 2 bases at J, with 7 bases between. The CDR3 consists of 12 residues. The germline V gene encodes CDR1 SNHLY and CDR2 FYNNEI. The CDR3 is CASRAANTEAFF. The CDR3, as DNA: TGTGCCAGCAGAGCGGCAAACACTGAAGCTTTCTTT. Based on the CDR3 plus reference TRBV2 and TRBJ1-1, the full variable domain is EPEVTQTPSHQVTQMGQEVILRCVPISNHLYFYWYRQILGQKVEFLVSFYNNEISEKSEIFDDQFSVERPDGSNFTLKIRSTKLEDSAMYFCASRAANTEAFFGQGTRLTVV.

The chain joins TRBV4-3 to TRBJ2-4, with TRBD2 as a possible D gene (5 bases). The CDR3 is 16 residues long. Germline V lookup: CDR1 LGHNA, CDR2 YSLEER. V lost 3 bases and J lost 5, with 17 bases in between. DNA of the CDR3: TGCGCCAGCAGCCATCAACTCACATCTAGCCAAAACATTCAGTACTTC. This gives the protein CASSHQLTSSQNIQYF.

This clonotype was seen a handful of times. The chain uses TRBV5-4 and TRBJ2-1; TRBD2 might be the D (6 bases). The CDR3 has 14 amino acids. The germline V gene encodes CDR1 SGHNT and CDR2 YYREEE (reference sequence). Trimming took off 0 bases at V and 6 bases at J, with 10 bases between the two ends. The CDR3 here is CASSLAWRVNEQFF. The CDR3 coding sequence is TGTGCCAGCAGCTTGGCCTGGAGGGTCAATGAGCAGTTCTTC.

This clonotype was recorded many times. This chain uses TRBV28 with TRBJ1-1; D is unresolved. The length of the CDR3 is 13 residues. Trimming took off 8 bases at V and 4 bases at J, with 14 bases between the two ends. Looked up from germline, CDR1 is MDHEN and CDR2 is SYDVKM. The CDR3 nucleotides are TGTGCCAGCTTGGGGAGCGTAGGCACTGAAGCTTTCTTT. Translation gives CASLGSVGTEAFF.

This clonotype was detected many times. The chain joins TRBV10-3 to TRBJ1-6; no clear D gene. Germline V lookup: CDR1 ENHRY, CDR2 SYGVKD. Trimming removed 3 bases from V and 0 bases from J, with 3 bases in between. The CDR3 spans 14 residues. The CDR3 nucleotides read TGTGCCATCAGTGATGACTCCTATAATTCACCCCTCCACTTT. Its translation is CAISDDSYNSPLHF.